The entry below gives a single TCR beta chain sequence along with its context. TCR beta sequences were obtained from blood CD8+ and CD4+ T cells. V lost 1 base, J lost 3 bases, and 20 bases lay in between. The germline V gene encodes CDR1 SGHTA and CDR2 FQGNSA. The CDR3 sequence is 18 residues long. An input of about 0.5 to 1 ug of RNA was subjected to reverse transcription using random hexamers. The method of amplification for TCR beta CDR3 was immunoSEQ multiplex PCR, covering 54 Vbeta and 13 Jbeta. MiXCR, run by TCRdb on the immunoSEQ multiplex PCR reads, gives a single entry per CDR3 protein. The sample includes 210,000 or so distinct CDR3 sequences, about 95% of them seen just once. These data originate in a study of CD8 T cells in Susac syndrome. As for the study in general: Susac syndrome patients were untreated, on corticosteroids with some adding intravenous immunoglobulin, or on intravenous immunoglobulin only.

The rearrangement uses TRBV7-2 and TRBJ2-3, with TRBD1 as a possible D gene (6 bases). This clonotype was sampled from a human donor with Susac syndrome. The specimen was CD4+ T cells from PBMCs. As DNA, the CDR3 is TGTGCCAGCAGCTTAGAACGGACCGGGACACGGGATACAGATACGCAGTATTTT. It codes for CASSLERTGTRDTDTQYF.